This is a list of T cell receptor beta chains from one sample in a study of blood T cell repertoires in COVID-19. Here immunoSEQ multiplex PCR was the method, and the copy in TCRdb shows in-frame clones only, minus some. This sample has around 140,000 clones, with more than 60% found just once. The sequencing input was peripheral blood. Receptors were obtained from a woman aged 45 to 65 with active or convalescent COVID-19. Both conserved end residues are part of each CDR3. D genes are given only for firm matches. Clone sizes are given selectively: once, few, many, or a class where the clone is expanded.

TRBV5-6	few	TRBD1	TRBJ1-5	TGTGCCAGCAGCTTGGGCCCTCGGGCAGGGGGCTTATACTCGCCCCAGCATTTT	CASSLGPRAGGLYSPQHF
TRBV19	.	.	TRBJ2-2	TGTGCCAGTAAGTCACTAACCTCCGCCGGGGAGCTGTTTTTT	CASKSLTSAGELFF
TRBV7-3	once	TRBD2	TRBJ2-1	TGTGCCAGCAGCTTATATGGGACTAGCTCCTACAATGAGCAGTTCTTC	CASSLYGTSSYNEQFF
TRBV9	.	TRBD1	TRBJ2-1	TGTGCCAGCAGCCCCCTTAGGACAGGAGAGCAGTTCTTC	CASSPLRTGEQFF
TRBV7-2	.	.	TRBJ2-3	TGTGCCAGCAGCTCCCCCAACCAGGGTACGCAGTATTTT	CASSSPNQGTQYF
TRBV28	.	.	TRBJ1-2	TGTGCCAGCAGTTTACCTAGGGGCGGCTATGGCTACACCTTC	CASSLPRGGYGYTF
TRBV4-2	.	.	TRBJ2-1	TGTGCCAGCAGCCAAGATATAGGGGGTTACAATGAGCAGTTCTTC	CASSQDIGGYNEQFF
TRBV5-5	.	TRBD2	TRBJ2-5	TGTGCCAGCAGCTTGTTTGCGGGAGGGCCGCTAGAGACCCAGTACTTC	CASSLFAGGPLETQYF
TRBV7-2	.	TRBD1	TRBJ2-5	TGTGCCAGCAGCCCGGACAGGGGGCCCCAAGAGACCCAGTACTTC	CASSPDRGPQETQYF
TRBV9	few	.	TRBJ1-2	TGTGCCAGCACTTCGACGGGGAACTATGGCTACACCTTC	CASTSTGNYGYTF
TRBV7-2	.	TRBD2	TRBJ2-7	TGTGCCAGCAGCTCCCGACTAGCGGGGACGCAGGAGCAGTACTTC	CASSSRLAGTQEQYF
TRBV19	few	.	TRBJ2-5	TGTGCCAGTAGTAGGACAGATCAAGAGACCCAGTACTTC	CASSRTDQETQYF
TRBV10-3	once	TRBD2	TRBJ2-2	TGTGCCATCAGTGAGTCCCCTAAAGCGGGAACGAACACCGGGGAGCTGTTTTTT	CAISESPKAGTNTGELFF
TRBV6-5	.	TRBD1	TRBJ2-7	TGTGCCACTGCGCGACAGGGACAGGGGGAGCAGTACTTC	CATARQGQGEQYF
TRBV18	once	TRBD2	TRBJ2-7	TGTGCCAGCTCACCAGGGGAGGGCTTTTCTTACGAGCAGTACTTC	CASSPGEGFSYEQYF
TRBV28	few	.	TRBJ2-7	TGTGCCAGCAGTTTACCGGGGAAGGTAGGGGAGCAGTACTTC	CASSLPGKVGEQYF
TRBV19	.	TRBD2	TRBJ2-7	TGTGCCCACATTCCGCGGGAGGGAAGGGGCGAGCAGTACTTC	CAHIPREGRGEQYF
TRBV28	.	.	TRBJ2-7	TGTGCCAGCAGTTTAATCCAGGGTGAGCAGTACTTC	CASSLIQGEQYF
TRBV7-2	.	.	TRBJ1-1	TGTGCCAGCAGCTTAGAAAAAGGCAGGTTGACTGAAGCTTTCTTT	CASSLEKGRLTEAFF
TRBV7-9	.	.	TRBJ1-2	TGTGCCAGCAGCTTAGGGCAGGGACTCCATGGCTACACCTTC	CASSLGQGLHGYTF
TRBV7-3	.	TRBD1	TRBJ2-7	TGTGCCAGCAGCCTCGGACAGGGAATGCTCTACGAGCAGTACTTC	CASSLGQGMLYEQYF
TRBV29-1	.	TRBD1	TRBJ1-3	TGCAGCGTAGAGACCCGGGACAGGGTGGACACCATATATTTT	CSVETRDRVDTIYF
TRBV12-2	few	.	TRBJ1-1	TGTGCAAGTCGCTTATATGGGACAGGGGGCACTAAAGCTTTCTTT	CASRLYGTGGTKAFF